This TCR beta chain was obtained from a study of blood T cell repertoires in COVID-19. CDR1 is MNHEY, CDR2 SVGEGT, per germline. V was cut by 2 bases and J by 5 bases, with 6 bases left in between. The CDR3 has 13 residues. Measured with immunoSEQ multiplex PCR; TCRdb has only the in-frame clones, and not every one. There are about 130,000 clones in the sample; around 90% occur only once, and around 1.9% lies in the top ten. The sequence was obtained from a man aged 50-60 years with COVID-19, enrolled during active disease. Source material: peripheral blood. This chain uses TRBV6-2 or TRBV6-3 with TRBJ2-2, with D possibly TRBD2 on 5 matching bases. CDR3 nucleotide sequence: TGTGCCAGCAGTTACGAGGGAACCGGGGAGCTGTTTTTT. Translated, it gives CASSYEGTGELFF.